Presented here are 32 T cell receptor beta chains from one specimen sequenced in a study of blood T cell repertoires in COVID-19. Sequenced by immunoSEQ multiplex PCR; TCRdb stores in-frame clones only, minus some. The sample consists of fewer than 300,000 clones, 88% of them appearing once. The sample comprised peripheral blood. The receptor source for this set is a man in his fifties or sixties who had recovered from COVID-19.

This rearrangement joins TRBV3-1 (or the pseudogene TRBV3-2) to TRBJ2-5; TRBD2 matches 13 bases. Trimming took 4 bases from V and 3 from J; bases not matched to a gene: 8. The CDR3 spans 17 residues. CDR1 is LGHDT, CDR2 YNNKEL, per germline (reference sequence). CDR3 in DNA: TGTGCCAGCAGCCTCGGACTAGCGGGGGCCACCGAAGAGACCCAGTACTTC. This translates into CASSLGLAGATEETQYF.

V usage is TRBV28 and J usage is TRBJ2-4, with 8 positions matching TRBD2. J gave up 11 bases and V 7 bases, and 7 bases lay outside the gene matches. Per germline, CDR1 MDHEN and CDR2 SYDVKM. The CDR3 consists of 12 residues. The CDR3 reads CASTSAGEVQYF. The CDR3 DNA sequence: TGTGCCAGCACCTCAGCGGGGGAGGTTCAGTACTTC.

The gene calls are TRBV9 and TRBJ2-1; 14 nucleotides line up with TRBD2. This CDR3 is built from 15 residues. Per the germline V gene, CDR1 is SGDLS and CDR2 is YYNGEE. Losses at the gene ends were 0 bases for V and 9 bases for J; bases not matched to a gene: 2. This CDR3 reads CASSVGGLAGGEQFF. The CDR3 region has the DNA TGTGCCAGCAGCGTAGGAGGACTAGCGGGGGGTGAGCAGTTCTTC.

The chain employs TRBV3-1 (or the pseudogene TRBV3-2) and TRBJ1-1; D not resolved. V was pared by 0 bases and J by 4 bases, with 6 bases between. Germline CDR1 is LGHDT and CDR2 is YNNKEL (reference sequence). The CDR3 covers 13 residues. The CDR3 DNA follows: TGTGCCAGCAGCCAAGATAGTAGCACTGAAGCTTTCTTT. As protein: CASSQDSSTEAFF.

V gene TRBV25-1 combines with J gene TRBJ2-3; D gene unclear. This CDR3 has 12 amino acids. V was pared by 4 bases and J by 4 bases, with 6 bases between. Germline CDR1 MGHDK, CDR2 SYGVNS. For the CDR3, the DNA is TGTGCCAGCAGTGTGGCAGCAGATACGCAGTATTTT. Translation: CASSVAADTQYF.

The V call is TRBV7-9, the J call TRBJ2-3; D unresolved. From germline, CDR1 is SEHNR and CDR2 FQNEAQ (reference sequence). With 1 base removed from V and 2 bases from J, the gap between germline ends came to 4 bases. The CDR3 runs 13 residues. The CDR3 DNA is TGTGCCAGCAGCTTAGGACTCACAGATACGCAGTATTTT. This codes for CASSLGLTDTQYF.

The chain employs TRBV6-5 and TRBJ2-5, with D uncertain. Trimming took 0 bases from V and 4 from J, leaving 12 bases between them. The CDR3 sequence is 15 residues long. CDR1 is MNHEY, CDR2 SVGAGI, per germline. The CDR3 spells CASSYSALQVETQYF. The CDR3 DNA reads TGTGCCAGCAGTTACTCTGCCCTGCAGGTAGAGACCCAGTACTTC.

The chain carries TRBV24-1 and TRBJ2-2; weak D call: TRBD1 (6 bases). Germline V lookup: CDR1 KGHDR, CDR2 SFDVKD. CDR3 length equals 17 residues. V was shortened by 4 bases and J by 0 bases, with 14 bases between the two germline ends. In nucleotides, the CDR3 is TGTGCCACCAGTGAAGGGGTGGGGGCGCCGAACACCGGGGAGCTGTTTTTT. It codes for CATSEGVGAPNTGELFF.

CDR3 amino acids: CSASRSSGGADEQYF. The CDR3 region has the DNA TGCAGTGCTAGTAGGTCTAGCGGGGGGGCCGACGAGCAGTACTTC. The J gene is TRBJ2-7, the V gene TRBV20-1; 12 bases align to TRBD2. Germline V lookup: CDR1 DFQATT, CDR2 SNEGSKA (reference sequence). This CDR3 is 15 amino acids long. V shed 3 bases, J shed 5 bases, and the junction held 8 bases outside the gene matches.

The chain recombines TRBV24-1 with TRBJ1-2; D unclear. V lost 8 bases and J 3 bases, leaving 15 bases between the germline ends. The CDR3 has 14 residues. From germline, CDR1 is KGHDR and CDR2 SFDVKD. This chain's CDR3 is CATIGESPDYGYTF. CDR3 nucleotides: TGTGCCACCATCGGGGAGTCGCCAGACTATGGCTACACCTTC.

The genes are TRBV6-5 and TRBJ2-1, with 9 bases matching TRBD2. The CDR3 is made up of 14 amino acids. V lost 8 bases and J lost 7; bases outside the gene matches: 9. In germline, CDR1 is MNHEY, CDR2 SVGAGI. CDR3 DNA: TGTGCCAGCCATAAAGCGGGGGGATTGAATGAGCAGTTCTTC. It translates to CASHKAGGLNEQFF.

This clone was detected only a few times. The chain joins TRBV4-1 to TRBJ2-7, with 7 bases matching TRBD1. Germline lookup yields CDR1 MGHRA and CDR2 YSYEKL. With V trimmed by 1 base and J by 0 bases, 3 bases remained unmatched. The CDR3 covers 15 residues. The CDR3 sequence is CASSQGQGYSYEQYF. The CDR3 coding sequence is TGCGCCAGCAGCCAAGGACAGGGCTACTCCTACGAGCAGTACTTC.

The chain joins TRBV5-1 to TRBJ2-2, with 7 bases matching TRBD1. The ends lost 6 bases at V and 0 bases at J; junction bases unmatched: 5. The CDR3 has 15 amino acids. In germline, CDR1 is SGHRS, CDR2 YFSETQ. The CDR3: CASTPRGSNTGELFF. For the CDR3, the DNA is TGCGCCAGCACCCCCAGGGGGTCGAACACCGGGGAGCTGTTTTTT.

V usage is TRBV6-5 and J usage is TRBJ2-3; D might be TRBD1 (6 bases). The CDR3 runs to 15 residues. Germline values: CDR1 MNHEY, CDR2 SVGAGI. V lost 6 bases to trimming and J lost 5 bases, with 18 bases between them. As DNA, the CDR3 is TGTGCCAGCAGGGTCGGGGTCCACAGGGAAGATACGCAGTATTTT. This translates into CASRVGVHREDTQYF.

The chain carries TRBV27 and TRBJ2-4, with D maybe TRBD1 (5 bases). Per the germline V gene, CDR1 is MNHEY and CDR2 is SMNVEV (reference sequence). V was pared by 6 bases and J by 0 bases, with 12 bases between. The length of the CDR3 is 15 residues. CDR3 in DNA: TGTGCCAGCAGCCAAATGGGGCTAGCCAAAAACATTCAGTACTTC. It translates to CASSQMGLAKNIQYF.

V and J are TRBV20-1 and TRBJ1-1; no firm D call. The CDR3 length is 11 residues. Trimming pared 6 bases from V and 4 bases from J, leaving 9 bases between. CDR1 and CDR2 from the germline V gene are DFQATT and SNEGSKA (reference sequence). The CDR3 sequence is CSALPGTEAFF. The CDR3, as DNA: TGCAGTGCCCTCCCGGGCACTGAAGCTTTCTTT.

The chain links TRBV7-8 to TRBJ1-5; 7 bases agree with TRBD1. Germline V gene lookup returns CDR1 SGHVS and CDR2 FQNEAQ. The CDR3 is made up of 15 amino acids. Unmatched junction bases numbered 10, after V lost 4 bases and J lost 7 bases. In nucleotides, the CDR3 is TGTGCCAGCAGCTCAGGGGGGACGGGCTGGCAGCCCCAGCATTTT. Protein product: CASSSGGTGWQPQHF.

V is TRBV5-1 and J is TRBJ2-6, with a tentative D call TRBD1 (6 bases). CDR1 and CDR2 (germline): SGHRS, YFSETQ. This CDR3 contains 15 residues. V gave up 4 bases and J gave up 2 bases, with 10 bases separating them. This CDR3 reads CASSPTGTGANVLTF. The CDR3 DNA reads TGCGCCAGCAGCCCCACAGGGACTGGGGCCAACGTCCTGACTTTC.

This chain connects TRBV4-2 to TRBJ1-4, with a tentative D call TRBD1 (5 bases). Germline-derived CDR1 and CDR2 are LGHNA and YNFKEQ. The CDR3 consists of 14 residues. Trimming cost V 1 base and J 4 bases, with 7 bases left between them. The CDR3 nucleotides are TGTGCCAGCAGCCAAGGCAGGGTTAATGAAAAACTGTTTTTT. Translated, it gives CASSQGRVNEKLFF.

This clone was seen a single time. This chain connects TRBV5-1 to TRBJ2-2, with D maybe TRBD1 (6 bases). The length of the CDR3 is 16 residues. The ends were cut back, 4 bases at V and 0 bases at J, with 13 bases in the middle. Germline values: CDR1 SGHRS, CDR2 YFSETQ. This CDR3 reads CASSPWTASNTGELFF. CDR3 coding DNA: TGCGCCAGCAGCCCTTGGACAGCTTCGAACACCGGGGAGCTGTTTTTT.

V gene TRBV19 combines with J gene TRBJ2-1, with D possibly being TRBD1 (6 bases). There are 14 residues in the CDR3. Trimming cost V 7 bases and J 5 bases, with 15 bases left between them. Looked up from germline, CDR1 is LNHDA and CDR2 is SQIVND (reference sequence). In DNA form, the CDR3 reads TGTGCCAGTACCTCCGGGACAAACGACAATGAGCAGTTCTTC. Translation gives CASTSGTNDNEQFF. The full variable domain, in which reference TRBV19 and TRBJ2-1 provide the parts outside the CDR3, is DGGITQSPKYLFRKEGQNVTLSCEQNLNHDAMYWYRQDPGQGLRLIYYSQIVNDFQKGDIAEGYSVSREKKESFPLTVTSAQKNPTAFYLCASTSGTNDNEQFFGPGTRLTVL.

CDR3 residues: CASSLGDRGSNQPQHF. DNA for the CDR3: TGCGCCAGCAGCTTGGGGGACAGGGGGTCCAATCAGCCCCAGCATTTT. The gene calls are TRBV5-1 and TRBJ1-5; 11 nucleotides match TRBD1. The V and J ends lost 0 bases and 3 bases, in that order; junction bases with no gene match: 2. The CDR3 loop spans 16 amino acids. CDR1 is SGHRS, CDR2 YFSETQ, per germline.

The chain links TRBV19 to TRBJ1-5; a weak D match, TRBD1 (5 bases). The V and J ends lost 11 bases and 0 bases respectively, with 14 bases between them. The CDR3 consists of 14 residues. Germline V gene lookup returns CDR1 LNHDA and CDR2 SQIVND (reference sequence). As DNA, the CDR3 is TGTGCCGCGGGGGACTACCTTAGCAATCAGCCCCAGCATTTT. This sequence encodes CAAGDYLSNQPQHF.

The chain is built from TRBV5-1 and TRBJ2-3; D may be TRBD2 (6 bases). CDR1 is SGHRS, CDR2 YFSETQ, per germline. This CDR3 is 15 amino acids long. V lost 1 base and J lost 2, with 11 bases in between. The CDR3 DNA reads TGCGCCAGCAGCTTGATCGGACTAAACACAGATACGCAGTATTTT. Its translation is CASSLIGLNTDTQYF. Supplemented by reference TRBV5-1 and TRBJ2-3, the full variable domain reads KAGVTQTPRYLIKTRGQQVTLSCSPISGHRSVSWYQQTPGQGLQFLFEYFSETQRNKGNFPGRFSGRQFSNSRSEMNVSTLELGDSALYLCASSLIGLNTDTQYFGPGTRLTVL.

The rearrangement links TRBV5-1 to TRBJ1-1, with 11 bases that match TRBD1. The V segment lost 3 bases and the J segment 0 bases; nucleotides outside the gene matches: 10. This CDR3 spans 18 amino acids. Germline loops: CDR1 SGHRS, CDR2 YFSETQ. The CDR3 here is CASSSGQGVRSVNTEAFF. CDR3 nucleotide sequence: TGCGCCAGCAGCTCGGGACAGGGGGTACGGTCGGTGAACACTGAAGCTTTCTTT. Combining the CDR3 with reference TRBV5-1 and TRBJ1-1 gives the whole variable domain KAGVTQTPRYLIKTRGQQVTLSCSPISGHRSVSWYQQTPGQGLQFLFEYFSETQRNKGNFPGRFSGRQFSNSRSEMNVSTLELGDSALYLCASSSGQGVRSVNTEAFFGQGTRLTVV.

The CDR3 DNA follows: TGTGCCACCAGCTTTAGGGGGGGAACCTACAATGAGCAGTTCTTC. Encoded protein: CATSFRGGTYNEQFF. This chain uses TRBV15 with TRBJ2-1; possibly TRBD2 for D (7 bases). The CDR3 sequence is 15 residues long. Trimming removed 5 bases from V and 2 bases from J, with 13 bases in between. Germline V CDR1 and CDR2: LNHNV, YYDKDF (reference sequence).

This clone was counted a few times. CDR3 bases: TGTGCCAGCAGCGGGCGACAGGGGGCATCATACAATGAGCAGTTCTTC. Protein product: CASSGRQGASYNEQFF. This rearrangement joins TRBV9 to TRBJ2-1, with 10 nucleotides matching TRBD1. Germline CDR1 and CDR2: SGDLS and YYNGEE. The CDR3 covers 16 residues. V dropped 3 bases and J dropped 4; count of bases not matched to a gene: 7. The full variable domain, completed using reference TRBV9 and TRBJ2-1, is DSGVTQTPKHLITATGQRVTLRCSPRSGDLSVYWYQQSLDQGLQFLIQYYNGEERAKGNILERFSAQQFPDLHSELNLSSLELGDSALYFCASSGRQGASYNEQFFGPGTRLTVL.

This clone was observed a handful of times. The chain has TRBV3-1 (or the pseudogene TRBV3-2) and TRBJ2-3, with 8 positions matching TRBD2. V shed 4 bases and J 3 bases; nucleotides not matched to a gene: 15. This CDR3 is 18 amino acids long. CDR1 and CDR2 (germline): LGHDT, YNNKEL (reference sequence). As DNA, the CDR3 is TGTGCCAGCAGCCTAAGACTAGCGAAGACAGAGGGGACAGATACGCAGTATTTT. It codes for CASSLRLAKTEGTDTQYF.

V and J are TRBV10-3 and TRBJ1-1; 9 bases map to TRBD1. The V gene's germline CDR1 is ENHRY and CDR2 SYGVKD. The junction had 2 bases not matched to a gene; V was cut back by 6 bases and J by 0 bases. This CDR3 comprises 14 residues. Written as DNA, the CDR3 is TGTGCCATCAGGGGACAGGGCGTGAACACTGAAGCTTTCTTT. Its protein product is CAIRGQGVNTEAFF.

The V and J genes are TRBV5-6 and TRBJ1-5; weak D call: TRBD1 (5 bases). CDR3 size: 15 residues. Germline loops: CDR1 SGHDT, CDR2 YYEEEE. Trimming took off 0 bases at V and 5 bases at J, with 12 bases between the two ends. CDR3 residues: CASSLAGEGDQPQHF. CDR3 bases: TGTGCCAGCAGCTTGGCGGGGGAGGGAGATCAGCCCCAGCATTTT.

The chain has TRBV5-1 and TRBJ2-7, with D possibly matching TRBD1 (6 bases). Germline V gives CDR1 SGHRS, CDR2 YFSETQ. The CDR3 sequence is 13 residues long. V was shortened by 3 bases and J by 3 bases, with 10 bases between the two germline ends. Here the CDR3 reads CASSSTGNYEQYF. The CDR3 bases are TGCGCCAGCAGCTCCACAGGGAACTACGAGCAGTACTTC.

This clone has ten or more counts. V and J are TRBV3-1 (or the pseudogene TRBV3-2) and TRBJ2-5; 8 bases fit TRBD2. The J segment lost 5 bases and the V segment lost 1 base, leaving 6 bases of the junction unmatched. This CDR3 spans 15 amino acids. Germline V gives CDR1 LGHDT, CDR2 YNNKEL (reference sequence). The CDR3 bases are TGTGCCAGCAGCCAAGTAGTTAGCGGGGTTGAGACCCAGTACTTC. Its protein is CASSQVVSGVETQYF.